The T cell receptor (beta chain) described here comes from a study of graft-versus-host responses after intestinal transplantation (dated by TCRdb to the early 2020s). A note on the overall study: The transplants that recipients received were multivisceral, liver-intestinal, or isolated intestinal. Every recipient was given anti-thymocyte globulin induction, followed by approximately 3 years of maintenance tacrolimus and steroids. After intestinal transplantation, graft-versus-host and host-versus-graft alloreactive T cell clones were followed in the graft, circulation and bone marrow using bulk TCR-beta CDR3 sequencing. To identify alloreactive clones, pre-transplant mixed lymphocyte reaction products were sequenced and then compared with unstimulated pre-transplant donor and recipient T cells. The cohort enrolled under 30 intestinal transplant recipients, one of whom was a retransplant, and a few patients without pretransplant specimens were excluded. Donor T cell macrochimerism was defined as a peak of at least 4% donor T cells among recipient peripheral blood mononuclear cells. Rather than going through the commercial service, samples from a few later patients were sequenced in-house on an Illumina MiSeq and processed with MiXCR.

Libraries were made using the immunoSEQ multiplex PCR assay. For most patients, genomic DNA was isolated with the Qiagen DNeasy Blood and Tissue Kit and sent frozen to Adaptive Biotechnologies for TCR sequencing. For most patients, genomic DNA was subjected to high-throughput TCR-beta CDR3 sequencing by Adaptive Biotechnologies. The published analysis was carried out like this. TCR sequencing data were retrieved from Adaptive's ImmunoSEQ software for about 17 patients, whereas a few other patients were processed with MiXCR and VDJtools. To correct CD4 versus CD8 sorting errors, sequences present in both subsets at a frequency ratio below 5:1 were removed. CDR3 nucleotide sequences shared between donor and recipient were removed because their origin could not be assigned. To count as alloreactive, a clone needed at least 2-fold expansion over unstimulated cells and a minimum CFSE-low frequency of 0.002% (template counts) or 0.001% (read counts). Clones detected in sequenced pre-transplant spleen, lymph node, or MLR CFSE-low populations of the donor or recipient were defined as mappable. Cumulative frequency of alloreactive clones was calculated as a percentage of all sequences weighted by copy number. TCRdb stores this immuneACCESS table with in-frame sequences only. Part of the clones is absent; in the studies checked, under half of the shortfall reflects unresolved V genes, and no reason is known for the rest. V, J and clone size were drawn from that table, and D and trimming were deduced from the DNA. The sample data list tens of thousands of clones, and roughly 90% of these were observed just once. In total, the top ten clones hold roughly 2.5% of the sample.

From the cysteine through the phenylalanine, the CDR3 covers 17 amino acids. The kept DNA is CDR3 alone, 51 bases in frame from the first base. The germline V gene (reference sequence) sets CDR1 to MNHEY and CDR2 to SMNVEV. V ends up 0 bases short and J 4 bases short, with an unmatched junction base count of 7. The sample's time point label, in plain terms: cells obtained before transplantation from donor or recipient. CD3+CD4+ and CD3+CD8+ populations were FACS-sorted from unstimulated pre-transplant donor and recipient cells taken from spleen or lymph nodes. General conclusions and limits of the study: Early after transplant, peak levels of circulating GvH clones were associated with declines in HvG clones. GvH clones were detected in recipient bone marrow, and some of these GvH clones were observed earlier in ileal mucosa or blood, consistent with an intestinal mucosal origin. The conclusions were limited by the relatively low number and heterogeneity of the intestinal transplant patients. In patients with donor T cell macrochimerism, the allografts had high GvH to HvG T cell clonal ratios.

Concerning this clone itself: Its antigen is still unknown. Base qualities were left out, and no much larger clone turns up one base away.

The receptor's source is a human donor who received an intestinal transplant. The chain employs TRBV27 and TRBJ2-1; 9 central bases correspond to TRBD2. The sample consisted of unstimulated CD8+ T cells sorted from spleen or lymph node cells, taken before intestinal transplant. The CDR3 region has the sequence CASSLSASGEIYNEQFF. The DNA reads as follows: TGTGCCAGCAGTTTATCGGCTAGCGGGGAGATTTACAATGAGCAGTTCTTC.